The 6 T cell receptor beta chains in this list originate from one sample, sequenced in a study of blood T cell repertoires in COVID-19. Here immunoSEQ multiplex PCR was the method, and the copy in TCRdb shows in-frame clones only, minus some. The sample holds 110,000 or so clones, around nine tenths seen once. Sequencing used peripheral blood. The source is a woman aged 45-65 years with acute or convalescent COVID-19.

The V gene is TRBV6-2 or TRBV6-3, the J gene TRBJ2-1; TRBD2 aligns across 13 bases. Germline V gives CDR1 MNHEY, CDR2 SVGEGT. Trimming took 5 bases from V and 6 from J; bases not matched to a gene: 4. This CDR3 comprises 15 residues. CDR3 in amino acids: CASSHGLAGANEQFF. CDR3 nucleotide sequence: TGTGCCAGCAGTCACGGACTAGCGGGGGCCAATGAGCAGTTCTTC.

This CDR3 reads CASSTGLALDNEQFF. CDR3 nucleotides: TGTGCCAGCAGCACGGGACTAGCGTTGGACAATGAGCAGTTCTTC. This chain uses TRBV5-4 with TRBJ2-1; 10 bases are a match to TRBD2. The CDR3 has 15 residues. CDR1 is SGHNT and CDR2 is YYREEE in the germline V gene (reference sequence). V shed 4 bases, J shed 5 bases, and the junction held 6 bases outside the gene matches.

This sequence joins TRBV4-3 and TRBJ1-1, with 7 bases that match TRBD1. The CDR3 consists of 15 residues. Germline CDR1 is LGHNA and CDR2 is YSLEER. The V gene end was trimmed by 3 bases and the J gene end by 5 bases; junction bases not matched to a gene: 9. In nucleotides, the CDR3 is TGCGCCAGCAGCCATGAGACAGGGAAGGCAACTGAAGCTTTCTTT. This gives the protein CASSHETGKATEAFF.

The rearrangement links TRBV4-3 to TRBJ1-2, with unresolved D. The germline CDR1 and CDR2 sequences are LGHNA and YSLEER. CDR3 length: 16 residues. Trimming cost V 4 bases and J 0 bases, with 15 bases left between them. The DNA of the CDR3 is TGCGCCAGCAGCCCCGCGCATGCATTAGCTAACTATGGCTACACCTTC. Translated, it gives CASSPAHALANYGYTF.

The CDR3 sequence is CASSLGGTGVKETQYF. In DNA, the CDR3 is TGTGCCAGCAGCTTAGGTGGGACAGGGGTTAAGGAGACCCAGTACTTC. J is TRBJ2-5 and V is TRBV11-2; 10 bases match TRBD1. J lost 5 bases, V lost 1 base, and 7 bases had no gene match. The CDR3 runs 16 residues. The V gene's germline CDR1 is SGHAT and CDR2 FQNNGV.

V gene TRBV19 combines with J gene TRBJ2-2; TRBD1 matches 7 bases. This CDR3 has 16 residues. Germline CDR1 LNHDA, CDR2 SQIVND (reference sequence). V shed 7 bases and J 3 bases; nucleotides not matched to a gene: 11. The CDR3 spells CASTVSGQRDTGELFF. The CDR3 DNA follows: TGTGCCAGTACTGTTTCGGGACAGAGGGACACCGGGGAGCTGTTTTTT.